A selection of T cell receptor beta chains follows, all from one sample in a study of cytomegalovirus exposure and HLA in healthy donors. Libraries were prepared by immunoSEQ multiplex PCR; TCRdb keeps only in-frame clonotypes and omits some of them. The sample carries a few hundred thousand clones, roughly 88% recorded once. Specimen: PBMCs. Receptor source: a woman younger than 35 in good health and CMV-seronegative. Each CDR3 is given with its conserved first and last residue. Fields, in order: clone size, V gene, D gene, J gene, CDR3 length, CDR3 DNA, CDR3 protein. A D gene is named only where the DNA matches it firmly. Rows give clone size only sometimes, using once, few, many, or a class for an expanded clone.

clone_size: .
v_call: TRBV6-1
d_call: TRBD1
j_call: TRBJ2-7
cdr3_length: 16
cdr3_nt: TGTGCCAGCAGTGCCAAGGGACAGGGGGCGCTGGGCGAGCAGTACTTC
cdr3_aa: CASSAKGQGALGEQYF

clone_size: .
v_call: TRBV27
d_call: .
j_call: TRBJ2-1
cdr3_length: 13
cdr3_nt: TGTGCCAGCAGTTATGCAGGGCTGGATGAGCAGTTCTTC
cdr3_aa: CASSYAGLDEQFF

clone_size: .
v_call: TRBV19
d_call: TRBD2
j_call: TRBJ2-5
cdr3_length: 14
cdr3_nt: TGTGCCAGTGGGACTAGCGGTAACCAAGAGACCCAGTACTTC
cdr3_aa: CASGTSGNQETQYF

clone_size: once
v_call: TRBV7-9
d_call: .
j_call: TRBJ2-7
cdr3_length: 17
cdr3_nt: TGTGCCAGCAGCCCACCTTTAGGCCGGCAGGGTTCGGCCGAGCAGTACTTC
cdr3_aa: CASSPPLGRQGSAEQYF

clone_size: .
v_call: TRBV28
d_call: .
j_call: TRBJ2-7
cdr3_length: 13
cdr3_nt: TGTGCCAGCAGTTTAGGGCAGATGGCCGAGCAGTACTTC
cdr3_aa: CASSLGQMAEQYF

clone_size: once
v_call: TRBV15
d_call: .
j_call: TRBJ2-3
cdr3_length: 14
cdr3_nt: TGTGCCACCAGCAGAGAGGCTAGCGTCGATACGCAGTATTTT
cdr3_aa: CATSREASVDTQYF

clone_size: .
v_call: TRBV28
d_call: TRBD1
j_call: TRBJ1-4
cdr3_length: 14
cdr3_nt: TGTGCCAGCAGTTTGGCAGGGGGTAATGAAAAACTGTTTTTT
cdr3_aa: CASSLAGGNEKLFF

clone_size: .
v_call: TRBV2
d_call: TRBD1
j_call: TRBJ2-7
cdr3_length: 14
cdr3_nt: TGTGCCAGCAGCGTGGACAGGGTTGTCCACGAGCAGTACTTC
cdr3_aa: CASSVDRVVHEQYF

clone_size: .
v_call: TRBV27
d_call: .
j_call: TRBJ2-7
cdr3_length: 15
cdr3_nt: TGTGCCAGCAGTTTTCGTACTAGCAAAACCTACGAGCAGTACTTC
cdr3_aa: CASSFRTSKTYEQYF

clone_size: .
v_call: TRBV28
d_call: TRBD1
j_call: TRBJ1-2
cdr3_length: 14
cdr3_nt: TGTGCCAGCAGCCCCCCCGGACAGGGCCCTGGCTACACCTTC
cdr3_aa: CASSPPGQGPGYTF

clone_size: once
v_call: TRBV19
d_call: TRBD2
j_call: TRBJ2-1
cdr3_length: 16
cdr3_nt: TGTGCCAGTAGTATAGGACTAGCGGGAGCGGCCAATGAGCAGTTCTTC
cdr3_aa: CASSIGLAGAANEQFF

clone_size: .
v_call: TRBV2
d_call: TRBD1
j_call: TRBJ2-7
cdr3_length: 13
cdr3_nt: TGTGCCAGCAGGGTACAGGGGGCTGGTGAGCAGTACTTC
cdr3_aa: CASRVQGAGEQYF

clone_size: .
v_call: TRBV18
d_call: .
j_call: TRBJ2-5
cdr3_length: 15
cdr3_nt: TGTGCCAGCTCACCCCCTCCAGGGTCCGGGGAGACCCAGTACTTC
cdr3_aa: CASSPPPGSGETQYF

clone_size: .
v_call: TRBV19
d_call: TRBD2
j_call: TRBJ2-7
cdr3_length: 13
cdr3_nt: TGTGCCAGTTCCGTTGCGGGAGTACGTGAGCAGTACTTC
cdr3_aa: CASSVAGVREQYF

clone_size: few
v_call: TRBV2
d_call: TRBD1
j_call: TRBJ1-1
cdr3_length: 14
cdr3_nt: TGTGCCAGCAGAACTACAGGGGGCAAATATGAAGCTTTCTTT
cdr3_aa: CASRTTGGKYEAFF

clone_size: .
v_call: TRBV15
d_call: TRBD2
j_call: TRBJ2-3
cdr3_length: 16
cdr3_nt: TGTGCCACCAGCAGATCCGGGACTAGAGACACAGATACGCAGTATTTT
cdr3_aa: CATSRSGTRDTDTQYF

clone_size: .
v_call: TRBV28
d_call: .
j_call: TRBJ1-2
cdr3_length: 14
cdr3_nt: TGTGCCAGCAGTTTATTGTCTAGATACTATGGCTACACCTTC
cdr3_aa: CASSLLSRYYGYTF

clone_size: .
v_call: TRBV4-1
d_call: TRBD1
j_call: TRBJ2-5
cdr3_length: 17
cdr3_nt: TGCGCCAGCAGCCGCCTCATTGGGGGGACAGGGAGAGAGACCCAGTACTTC
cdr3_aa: CASSRLIGGTGRETQYF

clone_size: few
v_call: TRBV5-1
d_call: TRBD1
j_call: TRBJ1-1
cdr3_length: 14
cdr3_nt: TGCGCCAGCAGCCCCGGGACAGGGAACACTGAAGCTTTCTTT
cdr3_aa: CASSPGTGNTEAFF

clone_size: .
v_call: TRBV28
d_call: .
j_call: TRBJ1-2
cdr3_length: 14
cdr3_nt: TGTGCCAGCAGTTTAACAGGACCCGTCTATGGCTACACCTTC
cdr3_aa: CASSLTGPVYGYTF

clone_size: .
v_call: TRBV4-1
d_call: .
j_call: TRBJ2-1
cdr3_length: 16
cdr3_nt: TGCGCCAGCAGCCAAGGCCAGGGAAACTCCTACAATGAGCAGTTCTTC
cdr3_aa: CASSQGQGNSYNEQFF

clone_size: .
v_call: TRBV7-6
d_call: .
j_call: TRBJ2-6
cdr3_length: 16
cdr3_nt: TGTGCCAGCAGCTTCCGGTCTCACTCTGGGGCCAACGTCCTGACTTTC
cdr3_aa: CASSFRSHSGANVLTF

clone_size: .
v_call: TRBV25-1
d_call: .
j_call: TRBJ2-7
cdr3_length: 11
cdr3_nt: TGTGCCAGCAGTGAAGCGGGCGAGCAGTACTTC
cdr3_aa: CASSEAGEQYF

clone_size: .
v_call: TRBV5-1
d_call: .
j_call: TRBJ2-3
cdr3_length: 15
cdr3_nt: TGCGCCAGCAGCTTGGACGCGGCCCCCACAGATACGCAGTATTTT
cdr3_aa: CASSLDAAPTDTQYF

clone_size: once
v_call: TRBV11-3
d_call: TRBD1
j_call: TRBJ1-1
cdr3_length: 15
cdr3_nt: TGTGCCAGCAGCTTACGGGACAGGGTTAACACTGAAGCTTTCTTT
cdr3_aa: CASSLRDRVNTEAFF

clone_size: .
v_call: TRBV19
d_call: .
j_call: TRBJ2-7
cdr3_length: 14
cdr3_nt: TGTGCCAGTAGTATCAGGGGACCCTCCTACGAGCAGTACTTC
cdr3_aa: CASSIRGPSYEQYF

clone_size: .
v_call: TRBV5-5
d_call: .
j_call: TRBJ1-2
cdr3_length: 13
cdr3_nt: TGTGCCAGCAGCTTGGAGGGGATCTATGGCTACACCTTC
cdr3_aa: CASSLEGIYGYTF

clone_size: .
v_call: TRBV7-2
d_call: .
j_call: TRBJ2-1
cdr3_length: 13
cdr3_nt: TGTGCCAGCAGCCATTCAAAGGGGCAGGGGCAGTTCTTC
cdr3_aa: CASSHSKGQGQFF

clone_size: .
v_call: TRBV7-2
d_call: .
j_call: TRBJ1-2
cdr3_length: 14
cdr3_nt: TGTGCCAGCAGCTTAGACAGAAAGAACTATGGCTACACCTTC
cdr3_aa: CASSLDRKNYGYTF

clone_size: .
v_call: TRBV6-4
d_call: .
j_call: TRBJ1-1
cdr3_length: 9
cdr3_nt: TGTGCCAGGACATTTGAGGCTTTCTTT
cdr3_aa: CARTFEAFF

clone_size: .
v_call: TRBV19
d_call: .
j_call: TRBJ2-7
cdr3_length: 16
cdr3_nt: TGTGCCAGTAGTATCTCCGACGGGTGGCGCTCCTACGAGCAGTACTTC
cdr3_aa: CASSISDGWRSYEQYF

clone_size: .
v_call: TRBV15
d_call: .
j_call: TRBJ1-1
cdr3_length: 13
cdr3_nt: TGTGCCACCAGCAGTCCCCTGACAGTTGAAGCTTTCTTT
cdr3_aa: CATSSPLTVEAFF

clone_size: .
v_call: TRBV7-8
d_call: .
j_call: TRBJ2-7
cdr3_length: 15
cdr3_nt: TGTGCCAGCAGTTCCGGGACACTTATCCCCTACGAGCAGTACTTC
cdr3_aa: CASSSGTLIPYEQYF

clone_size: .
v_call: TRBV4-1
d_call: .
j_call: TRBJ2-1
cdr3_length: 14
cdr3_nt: TGCGCCAGCAGCCAAACGACACCATACAATGAGCAGTTCTTC
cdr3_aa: CASSQTTPYNEQFF

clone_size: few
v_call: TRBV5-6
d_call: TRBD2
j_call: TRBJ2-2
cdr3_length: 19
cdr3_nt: TGTGCCAGCAGCTTGGTCATGCCCCAGCGGGAGGGAAGCACCGGGGAGCTGTTTTTT
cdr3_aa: CASSLVMPQREGSTGELFF

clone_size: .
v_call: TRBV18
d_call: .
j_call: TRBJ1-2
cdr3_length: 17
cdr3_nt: TGTGCCAGCTCACCAAGGGCCGACAGGAGAAAATACTATGGCTACACCTTC
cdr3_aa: CASSPRADRRKYYGYTF